Shown below are 14 T cell receptor beta chains from a single sample sequenced in a study of response to subunit inactivated influenza vaccine. Each CDR3 protein is one row after TCRdb ran MiXCR on the RT-PCR reads. The sample lists over 800,000 distinct CDR3 sequences, 21% occurring once. The sequenced sample was PBMCs from blood, obtained approximately 5 days after vaccination. All receptors derive from a middle-aged man who received an inactivated influenza vaccine.

V usage is TRBV6-1 and J usage is TRBJ2-5; D is undetermined. The CDR3 consists of 13 residues. The V end was cut by 2 bases, the J end by 4 bases, with 8 bases between. Germline CDR1 MNHNS, CDR2 SASEGT. The CDR3 DNA reads TGTGCCAGCAGTGAAACCCTACGAGAGACCCAGTACTTC. It encodes CASSETLRETQYF.

This clonotype occurred a few times. This chain connects TRBV18 to TRBJ1-5; the match to TRBD1 covers 12 bases. CDR3 length: 14 amino acids. Germline CDR1 reads KGHSH; CDR2 reads LQKENI. With 4 bases clipped from V and 8 bases from J, the junction kept 3 bases outside the gene matches. In nucleotides, the CDR3 is TGTGCCAGCTCACGGGGACAGGGGGCCGAGCCCCAGCATTTT. Protein product: CASSRGQGAEPQHF.

In its sample, this clonotype was seen many times. This sequence joins TRBV12-3 or TRBV12-4 and TRBJ2-1; tentative D call: TRBD1 (5 bases). Trimming stripped 10 bases from V and 5 bases from J, with 12 bases between. This CDR3 is 12 amino acids long. The CDR3 loop is CATRASDNEQFF. The CDR3 DNA is TGTGCCACCAGGGCCAGCGACAATGAGCAGTTCTTC.

This clonotype was counted only a few times. The V call is TRBV7-2, the J call TRBJ2-7; D might be TRBD2 (6 bases). The CDR3 is 16 amino acids. Trimming took 1 base from V and 0 from J, leaving 13 bases between them. Germline CDR1 and CDR2: SGHTA and FQGNSA. CDR3 DNA sequence: TGTGCCAGCAGCTTAGTGGCGGGACCCAGCTCCTACGAGCAGTACTTC. Protein: CASSLVAGPSSYEQYF.

There are a few counts of this clonotype. V and J are TRBV7-2 and TRBJ1-6; no clear D gene. CDR1 and CDR2 from the germline V gene are SGHTA and FQGNSA. The CDR3 has 13 residues. Trimming stripped 2 bases from V and 10 bases from J, with 9 bases between. CDR3 nucleotide sequence: TGTGCCAGCAGCTTAAATACCCCCTCACCCCTCCACTTT. Translation gives CASSLNTPSPLHF.

This clonotype was counted a few times. The V call is TRBV20-1, the J call TRBJ1-2; perhaps TRBD1 as D (6 bases). Germline-derived CDR1 and CDR2 are DFQATT and SNEGSKA (reference sequence). V lost 8 bases and J 6 bases, leaving 22 bases between the germline ends. The CDR3 has 14 amino acids. CDR3 region: CSPMVGGASHGYTF. CDR3 nucleotides: TGCAGTCCCATGGTAGGGGGGGCCTCGCATGGCTACACCTTC.

This clonotype was observed a handful of times. The chain employs TRBV29-1 and TRBJ2-3; 7 bases fit TRBD2. The CDR3 loop spans 13 amino acids. Per germline, CDR1 SQVTM and CDR2 ANQGSEA. CDR3 sequence (DNA): TGCAGTCTTCGGGGGGAAGTCACAGATACGCAGTATTTT. Its translation: CSLRGEVTDTQYF.

There are a few counts of this clonotype. The chain links TRBV6-1 to TRBJ1-6; tentative D call: TRBD1 (6 bases). This CDR3 spans 15 amino acids. V was shortened by 6 bases and J by 7 bases, with 16 bases between the two germline ends. Germline V gene sequence: CDR1 MNHNS, CDR2 SASEGT. The CDR3 loop is CASRVQGTKNSPLHF. CDR3 DNA: TGTGCCAGCAGGGTACAGGGAACGAAGAATTCACCCCTCCACTTT.

This clonotype showed up just a few times. The V call is TRBV6-7, the J call TRBJ2-7; TRBD1 aligns across 7 bases. TRBV6-7 is designated an ORF whose function remains uncertain. The J segment lost 7 bases and the V segment lost 4 bases, leaving 4 bases of the junction unmatched. The CDR3 is made up of 12 amino acids. The CDR3 region has the DNA TGTGCCAGCAGTTCGGGACAGCATGAGCAGTACTTC. Translated: CASSSGQHEQYF.

On this clonotype itself: A much larger clone lies one base from this, so it may be a read error. V is TRBV12-3 or TRBV12-4 and J is TRBJ2-3; D is unclear. The germline V and J ends were trimmed by 7 bases and 2 bases, with 4 bases remaining between them. The CDR3 runs to 11 residues. The CDR3 here is CASTHTDTQYF. Here the CDR3 DNA reads TGTGCCAGCACCCACACAGATACGCAGTATTTT.

This clonotype was observed many times. Here the CDR3 reads CASSLTLGVYSAYEQYF. In DNA form, the CDR3 reads TGTGCCAGCAGTTTGACTTTAGGGGTCTACTCCGCCTACGAGCAGTACTTC. The chain recombines TRBV12-3 or TRBV12-4 with TRBJ2-7; TRBD1 is a possible D gene (5 bases). V was shortened by 3 bases and J by 2 bases, with 20 bases between the two germline ends. The CDR3 is made up of 17 amino acids.

The rearrangement joins TRBV7-2 to TRBJ2-7, with TRBD2 matching 8 bases. The germline V gene has CDR1 SGHTA and CDR2 FQGNSA. This CDR3 is 15 amino acids long. Unmatched junction bases numbered 5, after V lost 1 base and J lost 3 bases. The CDR3 reads CASSLGVGGDYEQYF. The CDR3 DNA reads TGTGCCAGCAGCTTAGGCGTCGGGGGGGACTACGAGCAGTACTTC.

This clonotype was counted a few times. The chain recombines TRBV6-6 with TRBJ2-7, with D perhaps matching TRBD1 (5 bases). The CDR3 loop spans 13 amino acids. Germline CDR1 and CDR2: MNHNY and SVGAGI (reference sequence). V lost 5 bases, J lost 6 bases, and 14 bases lay in between. The CDR3 reads CASSTSGQGEQYF. In DNA, the CDR3 is TGTGCCAGCAGTACCTCGGGTCAGGGCGAGCAGTACTTC.

In this sample, this clonotype turned up once. The chain combines TRBV5-5 with TRBJ2-1, with 12 bases matching TRBD2. The V gene's germline CDR1 is SGHKS and CDR2 YYEKEE (reference sequence). Trimming removed 3 bases from V and 3 bases from J; junction bases left unmatched: 10. The CDR3 runs 18 residues. The CDR3 region is CASSSRLAGGRNYNEQFF. Here the CDR3 DNA reads TGTGCCAGCAGCTCCCGTCTAGCGGGAGGGAGGAACTACAATGAGCAGTTCTTC.